This T cell receptor (beta chain) is from a study of radiotherapy plus CTLA-4 blockade in lung cancer. Across the study: The study recorded objective responses in roughly a sixth of patients and disease control in around 33%.

Regarding the study as a whole: Researchers report tumor-derived TCR clones expanding in blood after radiotherapy plus ipilimumab. Early blood T cell clone changes and increased post-radiation serum interferon-beta were reportedly the strongest response predictors.

The method was immunoSEQ multiplex PCR; TCRdb's version includes in-frame clones alone and lacks a portion of them. Of tens of thousands of clones in the sample, 75% to 90% were seen once. This CDR3 is 14 amino acids long. Germline loops: CDR1 MNHEY, CDR2 SMNVEV (reference sequence). Germline trimming cut 3 bases from V and 7 bases from J; bases unmatched to any gene: 5. In chemo-refractory metastatic non-small-cell lung cancer, patients got ipilimumab CTLA-4 blockade together with focal radiation. On this clone itself: Its specificity is not known.

The sequence was collected from a human donor with non-small cell lung cancer that progressed on radiotherapy plus ipilimumab. The sample here was peripheral blood, taken from a patient treated with radiotherapy plus ipilimumab. The chain joins TRBV27 to TRBJ1-2; 10 positions match TRBD1. The CDR3 is CASSFRTGGSGYTF. For the CDR3, the DNA is TGTGCCAGCAGTTTTCGGACAGGGGGATCTGGCTACACCTTC.